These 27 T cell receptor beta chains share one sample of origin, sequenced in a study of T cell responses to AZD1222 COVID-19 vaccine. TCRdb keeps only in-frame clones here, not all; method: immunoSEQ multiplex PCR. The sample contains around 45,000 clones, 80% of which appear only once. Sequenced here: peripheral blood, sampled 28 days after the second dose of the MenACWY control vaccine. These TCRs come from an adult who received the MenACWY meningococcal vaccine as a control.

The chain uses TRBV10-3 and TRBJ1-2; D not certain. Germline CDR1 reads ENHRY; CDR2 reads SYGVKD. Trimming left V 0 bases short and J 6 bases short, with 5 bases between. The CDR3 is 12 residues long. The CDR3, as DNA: TGTGCCATCAGTGAGTCGTGGGATGGCTACACCTTC. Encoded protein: CAISESWDGYTF.

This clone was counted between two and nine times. CDR3 nucleotide sequence: TGTGCCAGCAGTCCCCCGGGGACATTTAGGACTGAAGCTTTCTTT. Protein sequence: CASSPPGTFRTEAFF. The rearrangement joins TRBV28 to TRBJ1-1; perhaps TRBD1 as D (6 bases). The V end lost 5 bases, the J end lost 5 bases, and 18 bases lay between the germline ends. Germline V gene lookup returns CDR1 MDHEN and CDR2 SYDVKM. The CDR3 covers 15 residues.

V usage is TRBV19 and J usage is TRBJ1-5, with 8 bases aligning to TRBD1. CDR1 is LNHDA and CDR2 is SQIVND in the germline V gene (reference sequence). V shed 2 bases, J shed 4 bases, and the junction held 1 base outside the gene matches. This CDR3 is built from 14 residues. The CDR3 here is CASSIQGANQPQHF. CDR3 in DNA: TGTGCCAGTAGTATACAGGGGGCGAATCAGCCCCAGCATTTT.

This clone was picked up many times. The CDR3 DNA reads as TGTGCCAGCAGTTCAAGCGGGAGCACAGATACGCAGTATTTT. It encodes CASSSSGSTDTQYF. The rearrangement links TRBV6-2 or TRBV6-3 to TRBJ2-3; perhaps TRBD2 as D (6 bases). With 4 bases removed from V and 0 bases from J, the gap between germline ends came to 8 bases. This CDR3 is built from 14 residues. Germline lookup yields CDR1 MNHEY and CDR2 SVGEGT.

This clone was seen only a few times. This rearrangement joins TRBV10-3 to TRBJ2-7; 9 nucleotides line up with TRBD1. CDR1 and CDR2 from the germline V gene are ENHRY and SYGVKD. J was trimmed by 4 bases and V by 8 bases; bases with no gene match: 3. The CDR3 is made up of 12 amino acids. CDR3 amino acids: CAISGTGYEQYV. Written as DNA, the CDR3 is TGTGCCATCTCCGGGACAGGGTACGAGCAGTACGTC.

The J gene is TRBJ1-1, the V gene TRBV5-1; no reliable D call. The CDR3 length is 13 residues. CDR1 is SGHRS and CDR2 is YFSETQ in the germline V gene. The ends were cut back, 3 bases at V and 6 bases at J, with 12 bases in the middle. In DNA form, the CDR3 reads TGCGCCAGCAGCTCTCCATTCACCCCTGAAGCTTTCTTT. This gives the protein CASSSPFTPEAFF.

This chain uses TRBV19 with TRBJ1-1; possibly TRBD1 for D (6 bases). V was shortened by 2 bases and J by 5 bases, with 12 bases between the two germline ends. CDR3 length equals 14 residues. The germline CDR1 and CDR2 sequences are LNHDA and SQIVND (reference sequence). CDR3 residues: CASSIQGRGTEAFF. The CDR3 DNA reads TGTGCCAGTAGTATACAGGGAAGGGGGACTGAAGCTTTCTTT.

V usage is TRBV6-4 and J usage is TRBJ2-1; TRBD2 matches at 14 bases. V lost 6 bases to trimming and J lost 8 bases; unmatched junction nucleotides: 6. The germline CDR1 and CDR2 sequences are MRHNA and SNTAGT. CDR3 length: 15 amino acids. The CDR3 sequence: CASSPGTSGRYEQFF. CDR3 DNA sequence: TGTGCCAGCAGCCCCGGGACTAGCGGGAGATATGAGCAGTTCTTC.

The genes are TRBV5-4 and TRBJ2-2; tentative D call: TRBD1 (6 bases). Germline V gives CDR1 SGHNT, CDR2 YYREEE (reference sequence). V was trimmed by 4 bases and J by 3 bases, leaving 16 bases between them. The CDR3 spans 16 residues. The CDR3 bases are TGTGCCAGCAGCGGCTCCCCAGGGGCGCACACCGGGGAGCTGTTTTTT. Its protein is CASSGSPGAHTGELFF.

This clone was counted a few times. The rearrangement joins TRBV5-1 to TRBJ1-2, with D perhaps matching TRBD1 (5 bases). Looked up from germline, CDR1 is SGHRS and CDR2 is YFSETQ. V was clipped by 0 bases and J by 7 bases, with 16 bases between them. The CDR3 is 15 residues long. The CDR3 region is CASSLDIAREVGYTF. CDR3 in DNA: TGCGCCAGCAGCTTGGATATTGCCAGGGAAGTTGGCTACACCTTC.

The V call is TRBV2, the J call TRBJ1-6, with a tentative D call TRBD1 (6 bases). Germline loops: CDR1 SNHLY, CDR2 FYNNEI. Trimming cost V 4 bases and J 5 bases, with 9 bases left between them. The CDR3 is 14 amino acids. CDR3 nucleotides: TGTGCCAGCAGTGTGACAGGCAATAATTCACCCCTCCACTTT. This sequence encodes CASSVTGNNSPLHF.

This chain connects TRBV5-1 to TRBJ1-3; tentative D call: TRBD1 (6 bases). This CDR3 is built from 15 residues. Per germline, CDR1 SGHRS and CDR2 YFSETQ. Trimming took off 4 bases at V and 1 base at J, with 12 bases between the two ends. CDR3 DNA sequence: TGCGCCAGCAGCGGAAACCAGGGGTCTGGAAACACCATATATTTT. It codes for CASSGNQGSGNTIYF.

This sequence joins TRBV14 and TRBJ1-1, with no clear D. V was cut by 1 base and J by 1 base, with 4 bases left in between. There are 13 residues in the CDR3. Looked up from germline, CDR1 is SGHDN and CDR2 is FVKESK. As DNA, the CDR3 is TGTGCCAGCAGCCAAGGGAGGAACACTGAAGCTTTCTTT. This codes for CASSQGRNTEAFF.

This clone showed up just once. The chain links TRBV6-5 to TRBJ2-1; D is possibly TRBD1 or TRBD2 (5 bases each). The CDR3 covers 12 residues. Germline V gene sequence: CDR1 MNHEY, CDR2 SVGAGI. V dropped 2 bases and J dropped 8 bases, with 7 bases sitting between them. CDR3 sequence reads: CASSYRGDEQFF. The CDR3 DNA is TGTGCCAGCAGTTACCGAGGGGATGAGCAGTTCTTC.

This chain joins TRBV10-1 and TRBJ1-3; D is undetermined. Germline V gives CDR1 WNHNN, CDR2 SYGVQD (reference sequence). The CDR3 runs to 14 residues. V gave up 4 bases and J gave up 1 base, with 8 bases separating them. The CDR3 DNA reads TGCGCCAGCAGTGCCGGCGGGTCTGGAAACACCATATATTTT. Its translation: CASSAGGSGNTIYF.

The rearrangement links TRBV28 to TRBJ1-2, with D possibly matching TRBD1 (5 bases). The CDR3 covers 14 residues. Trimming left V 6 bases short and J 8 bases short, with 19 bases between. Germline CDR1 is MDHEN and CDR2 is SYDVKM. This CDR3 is CASSSPGRVRGYTF. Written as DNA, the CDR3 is TGTGCCAGCAGCTCCCCCGGCAGGGTGAGGGGCTACACCTTC.

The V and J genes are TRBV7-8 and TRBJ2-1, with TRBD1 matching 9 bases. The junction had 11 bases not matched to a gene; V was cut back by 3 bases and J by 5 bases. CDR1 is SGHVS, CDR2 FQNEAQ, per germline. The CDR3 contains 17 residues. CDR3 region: CASSLRSRGQGNNEQFF. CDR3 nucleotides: TGTGCCAGCAGCTTGAGATCTCGGGGACAGGGTAACAATGAGCAGTTCTTC.

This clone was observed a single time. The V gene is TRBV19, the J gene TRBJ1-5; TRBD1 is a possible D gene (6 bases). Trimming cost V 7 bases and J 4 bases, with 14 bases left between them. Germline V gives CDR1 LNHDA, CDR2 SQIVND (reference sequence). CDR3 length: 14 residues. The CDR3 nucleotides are TGTGCCAGTAAGAACGACAGGCCGAATCAGCCCCAGCATTTT. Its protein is CASKNDRPNQPQHF.

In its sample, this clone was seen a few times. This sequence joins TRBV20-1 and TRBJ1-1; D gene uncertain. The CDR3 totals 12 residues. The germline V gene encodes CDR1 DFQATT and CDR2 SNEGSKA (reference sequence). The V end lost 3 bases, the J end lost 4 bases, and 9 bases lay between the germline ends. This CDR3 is CSASSWGTEAFF. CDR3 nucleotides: TGCAGTGCTAGTTCCTGGGGCACTGAAGCTTTCTTT.

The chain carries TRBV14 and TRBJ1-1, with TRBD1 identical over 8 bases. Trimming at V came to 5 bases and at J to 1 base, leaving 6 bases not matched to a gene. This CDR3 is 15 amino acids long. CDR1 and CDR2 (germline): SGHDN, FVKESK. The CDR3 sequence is CASSIRTGRNTEAFF. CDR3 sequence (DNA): TGTGCCAGCAGCATCCGGACAGGGCGGAACACTGAAGCTTTCTTT.

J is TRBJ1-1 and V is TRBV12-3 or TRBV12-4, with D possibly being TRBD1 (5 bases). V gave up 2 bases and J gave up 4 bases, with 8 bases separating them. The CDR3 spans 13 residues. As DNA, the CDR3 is TGTGCCAGCAGTTTATTGGGGCTCACTGAAGCTTTCTTT. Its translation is CASSLLGLTEAFF.

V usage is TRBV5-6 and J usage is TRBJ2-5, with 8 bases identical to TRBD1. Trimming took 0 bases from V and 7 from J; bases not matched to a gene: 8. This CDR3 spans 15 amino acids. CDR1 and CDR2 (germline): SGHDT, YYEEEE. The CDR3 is CASSLGTGNVATQYF. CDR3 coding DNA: TGTGCCAGCAGCTTGGGGACAGGGAACGTGGCGACCCAGTACTTC.

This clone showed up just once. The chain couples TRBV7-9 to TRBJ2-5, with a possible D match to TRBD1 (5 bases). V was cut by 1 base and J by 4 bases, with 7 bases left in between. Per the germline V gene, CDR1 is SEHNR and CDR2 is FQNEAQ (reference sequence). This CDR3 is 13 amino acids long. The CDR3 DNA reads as TGTGCCAGCAGCTTAGGACAGCTAGAGACCCAGTACTTC. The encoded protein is CASSLGQLETQYF.

The chain's CDR3 is CASSADSRSYTF. DNA for the CDR3: TGTGCCAGCAGCGCCGATTCTAGAAGCTACACCTTC. The chain is built from TRBV9 and TRBJ1-2; D unresolved. From germline, CDR1 is SGDLS and CDR2 YYNGEE. The CDR3 is made up of 12 amino acids. The V gene lost 3 bases and the J gene lost 9 bases, with 12 bases spanning the gap.

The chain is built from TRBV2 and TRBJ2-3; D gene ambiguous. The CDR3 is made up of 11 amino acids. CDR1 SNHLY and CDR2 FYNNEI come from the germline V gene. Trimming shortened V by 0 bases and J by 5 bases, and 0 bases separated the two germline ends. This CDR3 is CASSEADTQYF. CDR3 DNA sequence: TGTGCCAGCAGTGAAGCAGATACGCAGTATTTT.

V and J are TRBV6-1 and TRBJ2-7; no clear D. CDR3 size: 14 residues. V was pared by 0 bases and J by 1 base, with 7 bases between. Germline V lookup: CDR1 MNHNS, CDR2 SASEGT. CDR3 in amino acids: CASSEADGSYEQYV. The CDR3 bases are TGTGCCAGCAGTGAAGCGGACGGATCCTACGAGCAGTACGTC.

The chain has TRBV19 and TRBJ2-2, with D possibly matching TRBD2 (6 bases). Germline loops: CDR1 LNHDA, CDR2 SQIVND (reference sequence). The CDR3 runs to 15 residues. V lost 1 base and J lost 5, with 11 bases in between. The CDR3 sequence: CASSIAGASTGELFF. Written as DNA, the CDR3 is TGTGCCAGTAGTATAGCGGGAGCTTCTACCGGGGAGCTGTTTTTT.